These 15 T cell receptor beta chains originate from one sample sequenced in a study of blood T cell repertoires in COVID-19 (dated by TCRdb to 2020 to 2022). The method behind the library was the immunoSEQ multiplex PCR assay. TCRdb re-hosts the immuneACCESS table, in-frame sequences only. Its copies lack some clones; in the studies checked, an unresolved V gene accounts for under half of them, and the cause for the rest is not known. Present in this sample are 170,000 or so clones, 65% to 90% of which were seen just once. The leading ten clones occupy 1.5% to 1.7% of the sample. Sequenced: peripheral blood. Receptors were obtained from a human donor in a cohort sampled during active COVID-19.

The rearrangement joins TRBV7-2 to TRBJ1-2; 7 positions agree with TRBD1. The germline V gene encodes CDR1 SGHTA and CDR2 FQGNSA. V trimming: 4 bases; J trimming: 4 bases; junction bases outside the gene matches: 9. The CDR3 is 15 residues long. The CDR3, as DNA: TGTGCCAGCAGCTCGAATCCGGGACAGCTCTATGGCTACACCTTC. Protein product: CASSSNPGQLYGYTF.

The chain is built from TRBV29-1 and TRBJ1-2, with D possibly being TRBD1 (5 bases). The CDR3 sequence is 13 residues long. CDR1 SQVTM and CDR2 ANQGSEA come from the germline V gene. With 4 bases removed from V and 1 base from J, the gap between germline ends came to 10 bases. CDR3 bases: TGCAGCGTTGGGGGAGGGGTTAACTATGGCTACACCTTC. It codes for CSVGGGVNYGYTF.

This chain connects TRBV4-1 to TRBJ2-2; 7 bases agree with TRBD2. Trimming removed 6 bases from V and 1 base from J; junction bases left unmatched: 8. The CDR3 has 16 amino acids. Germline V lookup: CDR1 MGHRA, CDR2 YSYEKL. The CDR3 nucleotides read TGCGCCAGCAGTTCATGGGCGGGAGAGAACACCGGGGAGCTGTTTTTT. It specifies CASSSWAGENTGELFF.

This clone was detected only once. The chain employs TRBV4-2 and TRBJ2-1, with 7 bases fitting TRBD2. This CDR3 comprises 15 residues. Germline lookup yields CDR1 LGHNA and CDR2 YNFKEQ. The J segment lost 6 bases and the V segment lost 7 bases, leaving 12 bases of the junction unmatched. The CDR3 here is CASTRSGTTFNEQFF. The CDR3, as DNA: TGTGCCAGCACCCGCTCCGGGACTACATTCAATGAGCAGTTCTTC.

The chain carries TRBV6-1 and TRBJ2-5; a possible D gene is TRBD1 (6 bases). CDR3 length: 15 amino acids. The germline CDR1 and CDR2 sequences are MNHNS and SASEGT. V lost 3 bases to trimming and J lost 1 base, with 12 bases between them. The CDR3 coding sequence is TGTGCCAGCAGTGACCCGGGACACCTCCAAGAGACCCAGTACTTC. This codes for CASSDPGHLQETQYF.

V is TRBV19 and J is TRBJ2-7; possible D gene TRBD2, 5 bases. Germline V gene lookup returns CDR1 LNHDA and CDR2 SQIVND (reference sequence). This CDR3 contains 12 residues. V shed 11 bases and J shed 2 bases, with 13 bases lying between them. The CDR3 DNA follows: TGTGCCTCAAGAGGGCTAACCTACGAGCAGTACTTC. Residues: CASRGLTYEQYF.

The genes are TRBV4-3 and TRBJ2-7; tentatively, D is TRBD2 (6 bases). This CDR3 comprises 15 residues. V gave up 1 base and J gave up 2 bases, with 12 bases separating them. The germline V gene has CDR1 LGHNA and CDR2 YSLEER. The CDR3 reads CASSQVLAEAYEQYF. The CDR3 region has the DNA TGCGCCAGCAGCCAAGTATTAGCGGAGGCCTACGAGCAGTACTTC.

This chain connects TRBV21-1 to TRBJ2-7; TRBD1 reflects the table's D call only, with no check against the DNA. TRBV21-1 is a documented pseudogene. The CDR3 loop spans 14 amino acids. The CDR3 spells CASSTGTGTYEQYF. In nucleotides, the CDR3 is TGTGCCAGCAGCACCGGGACAGGGACCTACGAGCAGTACTTC.

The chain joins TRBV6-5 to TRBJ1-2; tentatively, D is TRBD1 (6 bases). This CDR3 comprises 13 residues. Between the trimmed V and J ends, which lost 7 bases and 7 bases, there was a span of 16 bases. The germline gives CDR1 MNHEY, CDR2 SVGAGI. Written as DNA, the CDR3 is TGTGCCAGCACTCAGGGGTATGGTCGTGGCTACACCTTC. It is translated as CASTQGYGRGYTF.

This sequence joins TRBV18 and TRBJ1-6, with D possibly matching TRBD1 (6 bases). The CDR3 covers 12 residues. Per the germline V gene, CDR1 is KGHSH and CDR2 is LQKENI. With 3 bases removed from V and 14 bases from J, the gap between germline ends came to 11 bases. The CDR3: CASSPGPGALHF. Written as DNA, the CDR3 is TGTGCCAGCTCACCCGGCCCAGGGGCCCTCCACTTT.

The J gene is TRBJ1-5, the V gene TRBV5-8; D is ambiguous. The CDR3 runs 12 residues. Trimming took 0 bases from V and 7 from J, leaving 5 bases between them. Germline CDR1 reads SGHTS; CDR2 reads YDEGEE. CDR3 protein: CASSLVSQPQHF. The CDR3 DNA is TGTGCCAGCAGCTTGGTCTCCCAGCCCCAGCATTTT.

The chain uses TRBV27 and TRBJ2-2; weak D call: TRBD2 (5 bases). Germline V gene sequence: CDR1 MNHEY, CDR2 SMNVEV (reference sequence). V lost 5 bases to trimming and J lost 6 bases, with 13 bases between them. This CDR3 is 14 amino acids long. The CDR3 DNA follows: TGTGCCAGCAGTGCCCGGGGTGGGGCCGGGGAGCTGTTTTTT. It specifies CASSARGGAGELFF.

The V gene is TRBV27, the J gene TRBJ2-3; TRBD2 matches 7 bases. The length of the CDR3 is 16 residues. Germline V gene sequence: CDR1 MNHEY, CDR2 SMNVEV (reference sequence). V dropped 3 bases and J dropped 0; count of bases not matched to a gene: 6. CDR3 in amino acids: CASSLYGLGSTDTQYF. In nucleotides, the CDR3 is TGTGCCAGCAGTTTGTACGGACTAGGGAGCACAGATACGCAGTATTTT.

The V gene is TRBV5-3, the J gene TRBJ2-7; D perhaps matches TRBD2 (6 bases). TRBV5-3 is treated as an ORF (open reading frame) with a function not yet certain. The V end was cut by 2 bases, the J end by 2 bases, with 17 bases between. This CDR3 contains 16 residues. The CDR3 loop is CARSLGGRWRAYEQYF. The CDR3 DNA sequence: TGTGCCAGAAGCTTAGGCGGCCGCTGGAGGGCCTACGAGCAGTACTTC.

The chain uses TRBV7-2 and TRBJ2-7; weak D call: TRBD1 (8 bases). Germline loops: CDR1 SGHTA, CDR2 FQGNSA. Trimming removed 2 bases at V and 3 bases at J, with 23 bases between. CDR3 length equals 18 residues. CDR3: CASSLYWEGQANLYEQYF. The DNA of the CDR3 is TGTGCCAGCAGCTTATATTGGGAGGGACAGGCAAACCTCTACGAGCAGTACTTC.